This T cell receptor (beta chain) was found in a study of breast tumors, draining lymph nodes, adjacent tissues. This clonotype occurred many times. What it recognizes is unknown. Overall study results and limits: Most tumor T cells seemingly derive from lymph node, then expand in tumor. Tumor TCR diversity was below lymph nodes but above nontumor tissue. Compared with basal-like, luminal-like tumors shared significantly more repertoire with nontumor tissue. Tumor T cell lymph node origin was a supported hypothesis, not proven.

Germline V lookup: CDR1 MNHEY, CDR2 SMNVEV (reference sequence). This CDR3 has 16 amino acids. The J segment lost 0 bases and the V segment lost 2 bases, leaving 7 bases of the junction unmatched. A single record per CDR3 protein comes from TCRdb applying MiXCR to the multiplex PCR reads. This sample carries fewer than 80,000 distinct CDR3 sequences, 40% to 45% of them seen once, and the ten largest clones take 8% to 9.5%. The sequenced material came from breast tumor tissue. The chain recombines TRBV27 with TRBJ2-7; 7 bases map to TRBD1. This receptor was identified in a female donor with breast cancer. Some clones in this sample may be carry-over from other donors' samples. The CDR3 coding sequence is TGTGCCAGCAGTTTAAACCGACAGGGTGGCTCCTACGAGCAGTACTTC. Encoded protein: CASSLNRQGGSYEQYF.